Listed below are T cell receptor beta chains from one sample, sequenced in a study of blood T cell repertoires in COVID-19. Data came from immunoSEQ multiplex PCR; TCRdb stores just in-frame clones and leaves some out. The sample contains under 100,000 clones, about 92% of which appear only once. Sequences were obtained from peripheral blood. These receptors originate from a woman aged 60-70 years with active COVID-19. CDR3s include the opening cysteine and the closing phenylalanine or tryptophan. A D gene is named only where the DNA matches it firmly.

v_gene: TRBV29-1; d_gene: .; j_gene: TRBJ1-4; CDR3aa: CSVEEGSNEKLFF; CDR3nt: TGCAGCGTTGAGGAGGGATCCAATGAAAAACTGTTTTTT
v_gene: TRBV27; d_gene: .; j_gene: TRBJ1-5; CDR3aa: CASSRRNNQPQHF; CDR3nt: TGTGCCAGCAGTCGGCGGAACAATCAGCCCCAGCATTTT
v_gene: TRBV6-5; d_gene: TRBD1; j_gene: TRBJ1-2; CDR3aa: CASSYSDRGLGGYTF; CDR3nt: TGTGCCAGCAGTTACTCCGACAGGGGTTTGGGAGGCTACACCTTC
v_gene: TRBV20-1; d_gene: .; j_gene: TRBJ1-4; CDR3aa: CSALSNEKLFF; CDR3nt: TGCAGTGCTCTGAGTAATGAAAAACTGTTTTTT
v_gene: TRBV27; d_gene: .; j_gene: TRBJ2-7; CDR3aa: CASSSLYEQYF; CDR3nt: TGTGCCAGCAGTTCACTCTACGAGCAGTACTTC
v_gene: TRBV4-1; d_gene: .; j_gene: TRBJ2-3; CDR3aa: CASSQRGAPPDTQYF; CDR3nt: TGCGCCAGCAGCCAACGGGGGGCGCCCCCAGATACGCAGTATTTT
v_gene: TRBV6-1; d_gene: TRBD1; j_gene: TRBJ1-2; CDR3aa: CASSEALGQGRGYTF; CDR3nt: TGTGCCAGCAGTGAAGCGTTAGGACAGGGGAGGGGCTACACCTTC
v_gene: TRBV3-1/TRBV3-2; d_gene: .; j_gene: TRBJ2-5; CDR3aa: CASILKLGLQETQYF; CDR3nt: TGTGCCAGCATCCTAAAGCTGGGGCTGCAAGAGACCCAGTACTTC
v_gene: TRBV19; d_gene: TRBD2; j_gene: TRBJ2-3; CDR3aa: CASSINLAGAAGDTQYF; CDR3nt: TGTGCCAGTAGTATAAATTTAGCGGGGGCAGCTGGAGATACGCAGTATTTT
v_gene: TRBV2; d_gene: .; j_gene: TRBJ2-7; CDR3aa: CASSPGSRYEQYF; CDR3nt: TGTGCCAGCAGCCCCGGGAGCCGATACGAGCAGTACTTC
v_gene: TRBV15; d_gene: TRBD1; j_gene: TRBJ2-1; CDR3aa: CATRSDREFGNEQFF; CDR3nt: TGTGCCACCAGGTCGGACAGGGAGTTCGGCAATGAGCAGTTCTTC
v_gene: TRBV5-4; d_gene: TRBD2; j_gene: TRBJ2-1; CDR3aa: CASRRLAVNNEQFF; CDR3nt: TGTGCCAGCAGGAGACTAGCGGTTAACAATGAGCAGTTCTTC
v_gene: TRBV2; d_gene: TRBD1; j_gene: TRBJ1-1; CDR3aa: CASRTGTGVFDTEAFF; CDR3nt: TGTGCCAGCAGAACCGGGACAGGGGTATTTGACACTGAAGCTTTCTTT
v_gene: TRBV27; d_gene: .; j_gene: TRBJ2-7; CDR3aa: CASSLMQGSNEQYF; CDR3nt: TGTGCCAGCAGTTTAATGCAGGGTTCCAACGAGCAGTACTTC